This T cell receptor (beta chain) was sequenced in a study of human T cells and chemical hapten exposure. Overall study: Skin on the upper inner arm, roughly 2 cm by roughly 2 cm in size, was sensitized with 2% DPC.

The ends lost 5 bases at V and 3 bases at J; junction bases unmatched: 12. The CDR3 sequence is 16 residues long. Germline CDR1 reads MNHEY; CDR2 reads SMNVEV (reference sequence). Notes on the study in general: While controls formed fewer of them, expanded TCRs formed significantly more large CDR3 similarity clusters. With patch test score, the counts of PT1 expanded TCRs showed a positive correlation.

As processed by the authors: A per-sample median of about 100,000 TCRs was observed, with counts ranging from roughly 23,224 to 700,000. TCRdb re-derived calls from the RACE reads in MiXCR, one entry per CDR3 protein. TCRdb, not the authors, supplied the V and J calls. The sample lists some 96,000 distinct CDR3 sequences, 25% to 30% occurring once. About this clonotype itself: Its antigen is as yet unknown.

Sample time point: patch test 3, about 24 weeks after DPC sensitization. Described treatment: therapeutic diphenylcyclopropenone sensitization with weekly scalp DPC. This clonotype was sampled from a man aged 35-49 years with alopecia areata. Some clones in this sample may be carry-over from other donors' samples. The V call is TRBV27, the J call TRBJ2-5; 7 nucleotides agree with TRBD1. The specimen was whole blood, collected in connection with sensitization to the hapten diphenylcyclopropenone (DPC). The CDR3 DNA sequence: TGTGCCAGCAGTGCCCAACCGGGACAGTTCAAAGAGACCCAGTACTTC. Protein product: CASSAQPGQFKETQYF.